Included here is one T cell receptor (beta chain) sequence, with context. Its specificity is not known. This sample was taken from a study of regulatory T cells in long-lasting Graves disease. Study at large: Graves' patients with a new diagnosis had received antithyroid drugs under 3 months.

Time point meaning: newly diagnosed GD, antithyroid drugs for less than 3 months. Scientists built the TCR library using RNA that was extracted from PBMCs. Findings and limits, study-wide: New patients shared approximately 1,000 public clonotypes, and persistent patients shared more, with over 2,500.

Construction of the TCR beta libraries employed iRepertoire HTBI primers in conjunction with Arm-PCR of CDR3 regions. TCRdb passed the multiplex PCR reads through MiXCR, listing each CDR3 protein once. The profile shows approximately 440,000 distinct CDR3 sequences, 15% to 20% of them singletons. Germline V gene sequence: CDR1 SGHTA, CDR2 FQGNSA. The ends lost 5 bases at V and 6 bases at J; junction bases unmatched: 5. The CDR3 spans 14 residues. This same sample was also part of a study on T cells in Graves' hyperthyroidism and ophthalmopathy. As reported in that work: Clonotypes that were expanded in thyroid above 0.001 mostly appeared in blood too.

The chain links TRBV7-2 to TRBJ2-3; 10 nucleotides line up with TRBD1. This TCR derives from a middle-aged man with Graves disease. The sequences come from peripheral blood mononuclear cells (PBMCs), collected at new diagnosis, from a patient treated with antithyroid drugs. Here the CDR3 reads CASSQGQGYDTQYF. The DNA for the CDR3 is TGTGCCAGCAGCCAGGGACAGGGGTACGATACGCAGTATTTT.